Listed below are T cell receptor beta chains from one sample, sequenced in a study of blood T cell repertoires in COVID-19. TCRdb keeps only in-frame clones here, not all; method: immunoSEQ multiplex PCR. Of fewer than 200,000 clones listed, around 87% are singletons. Input material: peripheral blood. Receptors originate from a man aged 35 to 55 with active or convalescent COVID-19. Each CDR3 is given with its conserved first and last residue. A D gene is named only where the DNA matches it firmly. Only part of the rows carry a size: once, few, many, or a class if the clone is expanded.

j_call v_call clone_size d_call cdr3_length cdr3_aa cdr3_nt
TRBJ1-3 TRBV5-1 NA NA 14 CASSPRGSGNTIYF TGCGCCAGCAGCCCTCGGGGCTCTGGAAACACCATATATTTT
TRBJ1-6 TRBV5-1 NA TRBD1 14 CASSPTGGDSPLHF TGCGCCAGCAGCCCAACAGGGGGTGATTCACCCCTCCACTTT
TRBJ2-1 TRBV2 NA TRBD1 13 CASRLNSGGEQFF TGTGCCAGCAGACTAAATTCAGGGGGAGAGCAGTTCTTC
TRBJ1-5 TRBV4-1 few TRBD1 14 CASSPTGGQLAQHF TGCGCCAGCAGCCCGACAGGGGGGCAGCTGGCCCAGCATTTT
TRBJ1-1 TRBV19 NA NA 14 CANRSRGKNTEAFF TGTGCCAACCGATCGAGAGGGAAGAACACTGAAGCTTTCTTT
TRBJ1-3 TRBV27 NA NA 15 CASSLQGNSGNTIYF TGTGCCAGCAGTTTACAGGGCAACTCTGGAAACACCATATATTTT
TRBJ1-1 TRBV1 NA NA 17 CTSSQEGTGLRSTEAFF TGCACCAGCAGCCAAGAAGGGACAGGTTTGCGAAGCACTGAAGCTTTCTTT
TRBJ1-5 TRBV19 NA NA 15 CASTWTKGSNQPQHF TGTGCCAGTACCTGGACGAAGGGGAGCAATCAGCCCCAGCATTTT
TRBJ1-4 TRBV6-5 NA TRBD1 15 CASCKWTGGGEKLFF TGTGCCAGCTGTAAATGGACAGGGGGTGGAGAAAAACTGTTTTTT
TRBJ2-2 TRBV7-6 NA TRBD2 20 CASSLVGLSSGMLNTGELFF TGTGCCAGCAGCTTAGTGGGGCTGAGTAGCGGGATGCTGAACACCGGGGAGCTGTTTTTT
TRBJ2-3 TRBV5-1 NA NA 13 CASARASTDTQYF TGCGCCAGCGCGAGGGCTAGCACAGATACGCAGTATTTT
TRBJ2-5 TRBV21-1 few NA 15 CASSVRDRVFETQYF TGTGCCAGCAGCGTACGGGACAGGGTTTTTGAGACCCAGTACTTC
TRBJ1-1 TRBV9 NA NA 14 CASSVGQKETEAFF TGTGCCAGCAGCGTCGGACAGAAGGAAACTGAAGCTTTCTTT